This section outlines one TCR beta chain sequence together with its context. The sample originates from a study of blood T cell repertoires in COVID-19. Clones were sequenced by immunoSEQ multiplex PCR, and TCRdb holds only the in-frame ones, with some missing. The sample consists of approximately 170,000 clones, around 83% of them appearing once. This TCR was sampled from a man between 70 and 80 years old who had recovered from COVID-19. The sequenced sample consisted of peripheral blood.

The CDR3 DNA reads TGTGCCAGCAGCCTGACAGGTTACACTGAAGCTTTCTTT. Protein: CASSLTGYTEAFF. The chain employs TRBV12-3 or TRBV12-4 and TRBJ1-1, with a tentative D call TRBD1 (6 bases). Trimming took off 6 bases at V and 3 bases at J, with 11 bases between the two ends. The CDR3 totals 13 residues.